These 3 T cell receptor beta chains were sequenced from one sample in a study of T cell clones after liver transplantation. Libraries were prepared by immunoSEQ multiplex PCR; TCRdb keeps only in-frame clonotypes and omits some of them. The sample yields some 45,000 clones, 85% to 90% seen once. The material was CD4+ T cells from blood, obtained 24 months after liver transplant. These receptors originate from a human patient who received a liver transplant. Part of the T cell pool may stem from the graft donor.

This clone appeared once. The CDR3 coding sequence is TGTGCCAGTAGTCCCCGCACGGGACAGGGGTTTCTCTTAGCCAAAAACATTCAGTACTTC. This encodes CASSPRTGQGFLLAKNIQYF. This sequence joins TRBV19 and TRBJ2-4; 10 bases align to TRBD1. V shed 5 bases and J 0 bases; nucleotides not matched to a gene: 16. The germline gives CDR1 LNHDA, CDR2 SQIVND (reference sequence). The CDR3 runs 20 residues.

The chain recombines TRBV18 with TRBJ2-1, with D tentatively TRBD2 (6 bases). The germline V and J ends were trimmed by 6 bases and 0 bases, with 12 bases remaining between them. The germline V gene encodes CDR1 KGHSH and CDR2 LQKENI. This CDR3 region has 15 residues. CDR3 loop: CASSPTSNSYNEQFF. In DNA, the CDR3 is TGTGCCAGCTCCCCGACTAGTAACTCCTACAATGAGCAGTTCTTC. Full variable domain (remainder filled in from reference TRBV18 and TRBJ2-1): NAGVMQNPRHLVRRRGQEARLRCSPMKGHSHVYWYRQLPEEGLKFMVYLQKENIIDESGMPKERFSAEFPKEGPSILRIQQVVRGDSAAYFCASSPTSNSYNEQFFGPGTRLTVL.

The V call is TRBV19, the J call TRBJ1-1; D remains unclear. Germline loops: CDR1 LNHDA, CDR2 SQIVND (reference sequence). The ends were cut back, 9 bases at V and 1 base at J, with 9 bases in the middle. The CDR3 is made up of 12 amino acids. The CDR3 is CASKDANTEAFF. The CDR3 DNA sequence: TGTGCCAGCAAGGATGCGAACACTGAAGCTTTCTTT.